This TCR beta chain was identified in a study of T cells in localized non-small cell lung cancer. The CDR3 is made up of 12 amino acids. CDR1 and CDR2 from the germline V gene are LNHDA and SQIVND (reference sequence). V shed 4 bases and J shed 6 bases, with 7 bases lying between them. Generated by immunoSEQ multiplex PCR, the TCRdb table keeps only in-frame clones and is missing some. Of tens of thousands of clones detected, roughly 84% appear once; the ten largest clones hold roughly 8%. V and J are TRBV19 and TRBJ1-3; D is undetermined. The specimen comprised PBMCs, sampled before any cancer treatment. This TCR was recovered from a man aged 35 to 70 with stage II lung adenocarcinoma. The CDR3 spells CASSNFLNTIYF. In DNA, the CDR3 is TGTGCCAGTAGTAATTTTTTAAACACCATATATTTT.